This T cell receptor (beta chain) appears in the sequencing data of a study of PD-1 blockade in classical Hodgkin lymphoma. Study as a whole: Nivolumab was administered to patients intravenously at 3 mg/kg every 2 weeks.

The V gene end was trimmed by 8 bases and the J gene end by 3 bases; junction bases not matched to a gene: 4. The germline gives CDR1 MNHNY, CDR2 SVGAGI (reference sequence). This CDR3 has 13 amino acids. Concerning this clone itself: The antigen is undetermined.

In every patient, relapse followed autologous stem cell transplantation, while exposure to brentuximab vedotin differed. Study conclusions and caveats: The authors have not defined what causes the repertoire differences, possibly disease activity or prior therapy. Complete responders matched newly diagnosed patients in baseline diversity. Relapsed/refractory patients reportedly had the lowest baseline TCR diversity, below newly diagnosed patients, who were below healthy donors.

Some clones are missing from TCRdb's copy, which holds only in-frame ones; the method was immunoSEQ multiplex PCR. The sample includes tens of thousands of clones, 65% to 85% of them seen just once. The source was peripheral blood mononuclear cells (PBMCs), collected at baseline. The chain employs TRBV6-6 and TRBJ2-7; TRBD1 matches at 10 bases. This TCR was recovered from a human donor with classical Hodgkin lymphoma. This CDR3 is CASGQGVDYEQYF. DNA of the CDR3: TGTGCCAGCGGACAGGGGGTAGACTACGAGCAGTACTTC.